These 16 T cell receptor beta chains were all obtained from the same sample, sequenced in a study of Ad26.COV2.S vaccination and SARS-CoV-2 variants. TCRdb's table, derived via immunoSEQ multiplex PCR, lists solely in-frame clones and lacks some. This sample carries around 450,000 clones, about 88% of them seen once, and the ten largest clones take 1.7%. As for treatment: roughly 19 received Ad26.COV2.S at low or high dose, single or two shots; several received placebo; per-sample allocation not given. Day 63 following the first vaccine or placebo injection was when the samples were taken. Sequenced here: peripheral blood, sampled in a trial of Ad26.COV2.S vaccine versus placebo. Receptors originate from a person aged 18-65 years who received the Ad26.COV2.S COVID-19 vaccine or a placebo.

The chain recombines TRBV3-1 (or the pseudogene TRBV3-2) with TRBJ2-2, with D uncertain. Germline V gene data show CDR1 as LGHDT and CDR2 as YNNKEL (reference sequence). V lost 5 bases and J lost 6, with 13 bases in between. CDR3 size: 14 residues. The CDR3 nucleotides are TGTGCCAGCAGCAACTATTGGGGTCCCGGGGAGCTGTTTTTT. This sequence encodes CASSNYWGPGELFF.

The chain recombines TRBV4-2 with TRBJ1-1; 8 bases are a match to TRBD1. V dropped 0 bases and J dropped 11; count of bases not matched to a gene: 5. CDR1 is LGHNA and CDR2 is YNFKEQ in the germline V gene. This CDR3 spans 13 amino acids. The CDR3 reads CASSQEQGAVAFF. CDR3 bases: TGTGCCAGCAGCCAAGAGCAGGGGGCTGTTGCTTTCTTT.

The chain has TRBV5-4 and TRBJ2-3; TRBD1 matches 8 bases. With V trimmed by 4 bases and J by 0 bases, 7 bases remained unmatched. The CDR3 consists of 16 residues. Per germline, CDR1 SGHNT and CDR2 YYREEE (reference sequence). As DNA, the CDR3 is TGTGCCAGCAGCACCCGACAGGGGACTAGCACAGATACGCAGTATTTT. Residues: CASSTRQGTSTDTQYF.

This chain links TRBV2 with TRBJ2-7, with D perhaps matching TRBD1 (5 bases). The germline V and J ends were trimmed by 8 bases and 2 bases, with 7 bases remaining between them. Germline V gene lookup returns CDR1 SNHLY and CDR2 FYNNEI. The CDR3 extends over 11 amino acids. CDR3 nucleotide sequence: TGTGCCAGCGGGGCTACCTACGAGCAGTACTTC. Encoded protein: CASGATYEQYF. Combining the CDR3 with reference TRBV2 and TRBJ2-7 gives the whole variable domain EPEVTQTPSHQVTQMGQEVILRCVPISNHLYFYWYRQILGQKVEFLVSFYNNEISEKSEIFDDQFSVERPDGSNFTLKIRSTKLEDSAMYFCASGATYEQYFGPGTRLTVT.

The CDR3 loop reads CAWSVPGSYGYTF. Here the CDR3 DNA reads TGTGCCTGGAGTGTACCAGGAAGCTATGGCTACACCTTC. J is TRBJ1-2 and V is TRBV30; no definite D call. Germline V gives CDR1 GTSNPN, CDR2 SVGIG (reference sequence). V lost 0 bases to trimming and J lost 4 bases, with 9 bases between them. The CDR3 sequence is 13 residues long.

The CDR3, as DNA: TGTGCCAGCGCGACTAGCGGTACCACCGGGGAGCTGTTTTTT. Protein product: CASATSGTTGELFF. The chain is built from TRBV18 and TRBJ2-2; 9 bases agree with TRBD2. This CDR3 contains 14 residues. CDR1 and CDR2 from the germline V gene are KGHSH and LQKENI. After removal of 8 bases from V and 4 bases from J, the junction contained 5 bases not matched to a gene. Drawing the rest from reference TRBV18 and TRBJ2-2, the complete variable domain is NAGVMQNPRHLVRRRGQEARLRCSPMKGHSHVYWYRQLPEEGLKFMVYLQKENIIDESGMPKERFSAEFPKEGPSILRIQQVVRGDSAAYFCASATSGTTGELFFGEGSRLTVL.

This clone appeared once. This sequence joins TRBV30 and TRBJ1-6; D is undetermined. V was pared by 2 bases and J by 8 bases, with 13 bases between. CDR3 length: 14 residues. Germline V gene data show CDR1 as GTSNPN and CDR2 as SVGIG (reference sequence). CDR3 sequence reads: CAWSRWGYDSPLHF. Here the CDR3 DNA reads TGTGCCTGGAGTAGGTGGGGTTACGATTCACCCCTCCACTTT.

The table lists this clone with a few counts. The V gene is TRBV6-7, the J gene TRBJ1-2; D gene unclear. TRBV6-7 is identified as an open reading frame with a role that is uncertain. Between the trimmed V and J ends, which lost 8 bases and 4 bases, there was a span of 11 bases. The CDR3 is made up of 12 amino acids. In nucleotides, the CDR3 is TGTGCCAGCCAAAAGGGCGCCTATGGCTACACCTTC. Its translation is CASQKGAYGYTF.

The table lists this clone with a count of one. The CDR3 DNA is TGTGCCAGCTCACGCACGGGACAGGGGGTTGATACGCAGTATTTT. It translates to CASSRTGQGVDTQYF. The chain has TRBV18 and TRBJ2-3, with 11 bases aligning to TRBD1. Germline trimming cut 4 bases from V and 6 bases from J; bases unmatched to any gene: 6. The CDR3 loop spans 15 amino acids. Germline CDR1 reads KGHSH; CDR2 reads LQKENI.

There are a few counts of this clone. The chain links TRBV28 to TRBJ1-6; the match to TRBD1 covers 7 bases. CDR1 and CDR2 from the germline V gene are MDHEN and SYDVKM. The J segment lost 7 bases and the V segment lost 6 bases, leaving 9 bases of the junction unmatched. This CDR3 spans 15 amino acids. For the CDR3, the DNA is TGTGCCAGCAGATCCATGGACAGGCAAAATTCACCCCTCCACTTT. Translation: CASRSMDRQNSPLHF.

V usage is TRBV4-1 and J usage is TRBJ2-3; 9 bases map to TRBD2. Germline lookup yields CDR1 MGHRA and CDR2 YSYEKL. The length of the CDR3 is 14 residues. Trimming at V came to 6 bases and at J to 2 bases, leaving 3 bases not matched to a gene. CDR3 coding DNA: TGCGCCAGCAGGCGGACTAGCGCCACAGATACGCAGTATTTT. This encodes CASRRTSATDTQYF.

This clone appeared once. This chain links TRBV6-5 with TRBJ2-4; D gene uncertain. CDR3 length: 15 residues. Germline V gene lookup returns CDR1 MNHEY and CDR2 SVGAGI. V was pared by 4 bases and J by 3 bases, with 13 bases between. CDR3 in DNA: TGTGCCAGCAGTTCAAGGACGGAAGGCAAAAACATTCAGTACTTC. This encodes CASSSRTEGKNIQYF.

The chain links TRBV15 to TRBJ1-2; D perhaps matches TRBD1 (5 bases). V was clipped by 0 bases and J by 3 bases, with 11 bases between them. The V gene's germline CDR1 is LNHNV and CDR2 YYDKDF (reference sequence). The CDR3 totals 15 residues. As DNA, the CDR3 is TGTGCCACCAGCAGAGATCTCGGGGGGGACTATGGCTACACCTTC. Translated, it gives CATSRDLGGDYGYTF.

V gene TRBV19 combines with J gene TRBJ1-1; 7 bases fit TRBD1. This CDR3 comprises 15 residues. Germline V gene data show CDR1 as LNHDA and CDR2 as SQIVND (reference sequence). After removal of 5 bases from V and 1 base from J, the junction contained 7 bases not matched to a gene. CDR3 protein: CASSLKRTGNTEAFF. The CDR3, as DNA: TGTGCCAGTAGTCTTAAGAGGACAGGGAACACTGAAGCTTTCTTT.

In its sample, this clone was seen once. V and J are TRBV19 and TRBJ2-7; TRBD1 agrees at 8 bases. V was clipped by 5 bases and J by 3 bases; unmatched bases: 9. The CDR3 covers 15 residues. Germline CDR1 and CDR2: LNHDA and SQIVND (reference sequence). The CDR3 spells CASSHPGDRSYEQYF. CDR3 coding DNA: TGTGCCAGTAGTCATCCCGGGGACAGGAGCTACGAGCAGTACTTC.

The CDR3 DNA follows: TGCAGTGTACAGGGACCAAGGAGAGCTTTCTTT. This translates into CSVQGPRRAFF. The chain employs TRBV20-1 and TRBJ1-1, with a weak D call TRBD1 (6 bases). This CDR3 has 11 amino acids. The germline V gene encodes CDR1 DFQATT and CDR2 SNEGSKA (reference sequence). With 7 bases removed from V and 10 bases from J, the gap between germline ends came to 16 bases.